A selection of T cell receptor beta chains follows, all from one sample in a study of OX40 agonist ivuxolimab in advanced cancers. The table came from immunoSEQ multiplex PCR; TCRdb's copy has only in-frame clones and leaves some out. The data contain under 65,000 clones, more than 85% of them singletons. The source was CD4+ or CD8+ T cells sorted from blood, collected in a trial of the OX40 agonist ivuxolimab. These receptors were collected from an adult with an advanced solid tumor such as melanoma, head and neck, liver or kidney cancer. Both conserved end residues are part of each CDR3. Fields, in order: clone size, D gene, V gene, J gene, CDR3 DNA, CDR3 protein. D genes are given only for firm matches. Clone size appears in some rows only: once, few, many, or a class for an expanded clone.

.	.	TRBV29-1	TRBJ2-3	TGCAGCGTTGAAGGACGGGATCGGGGCACAGATACGCAGTATTTT	CSVEGRDRGTDTQYF
.	TRBD2	TRBV11-2	TRBJ2-5	TGTGCCAGCAGCCAGGGACTAGCGGGAGTAAGAGAGACCCAGTACTTC	CASSQGLAGVRETQYF
once	.	TRBV7-9	TRBJ1-1	TGTGCCAGCAGGCACTATAGGACGAACACTGAAGCTTTCTTT	CASRHYRTNTEAFF
.	TRBD2	TRBV7-9	TRBJ2-7	TGTGCCAGCAGCCTGACTAGCGGGAGGGGTTACGAGCAGTACTTC	CASSLTSGRGYEQYF
.	.	TRBV30	TRBJ1-2	TGTGCCTGGAGAGACGCGGGCTGGAACTATGGCTACACCTTC	CAWRDAGWNYGYTF
.	.	TRBV6-5	TRBJ1-2	TGTGCCAGCAGTTACTGGCAGGGAAAGGTTGGGGAAGGCTACACCTTC	CASSYWQGKVGEGYTF
.	.	TRBV19	TRBJ2-5	TGTGCCAGTAGTATTTTGGACAGACAAGAGACCCAGTACTTC	CASSILDRQETQYF
.	.	TRBV21-1	TRBJ2-7	TGTGCCAGCAGCAAACGGACTAGCTGGGTATCTCTGGACTACGAGCAGTACTTC	CASSKRTSWVSLDYEQYF
.	TRBD1	TRBV5-5	TRBJ1-1	TGTGCCAGCAGCCCCCTTAGGACAGGAAACACTGAAGCTTTCTTT	CASSPLRTGNTEAFF
.	TRBD1	TRBV6-1	TRBJ2-7	TGTGCCAGCAGTCTCGAGGGACAGGGTGCCTACGAGCAGTACTTC	CASSLEGQGAYEQYF
.	.	TRBV6-6	TRBJ1-2	TGTGCCAGCAGTTACGGGCTCAGGGCTTTCTATGGCTACACCTTC	CASSYGLRAFYGYTF
few	.	TRBV4-1	TRBJ1-1	TGCGCCAGCAGCGGGGTTGGTTTTCTCGTGAACACTGAAGCTTTCTTT	CASSGVGFLVNTEAFF
.	.	TRBV19	TRBJ1-2	TGTGCCAGTAGTATAATAGGGGCCGCAGGGGAGAACTATGGCTACACCTTC	CASSIIGAAGENYGYTF
.	.	TRBV4-3	TRBJ1-1	TGCGCCAGCAGCCAAGGGCGGAACACTGAAGCTTTCTTT	CASSQGRNTEAFF
.	.	TRBV2	TRBJ2-7	TGTGCCAGCACGGCCCCACCTCCCTACGAGCAGTACTTC	CASTAPPPYEQYF
.	TRBD1	TRBV2	TRBJ1-6	TGTGCCAGCAGGGGCCAGGGACAGAATAATTCACCCCTCCACTTT	CASRGQGQNNSPLHF
.	.	TRBV7-7	TRBJ2-2	TGTGCCAGCAGCTTTGGAGGCCCAAGGGAAGGCGGGGAGCTGTTTTTT	CASSFGGPREGGELFF